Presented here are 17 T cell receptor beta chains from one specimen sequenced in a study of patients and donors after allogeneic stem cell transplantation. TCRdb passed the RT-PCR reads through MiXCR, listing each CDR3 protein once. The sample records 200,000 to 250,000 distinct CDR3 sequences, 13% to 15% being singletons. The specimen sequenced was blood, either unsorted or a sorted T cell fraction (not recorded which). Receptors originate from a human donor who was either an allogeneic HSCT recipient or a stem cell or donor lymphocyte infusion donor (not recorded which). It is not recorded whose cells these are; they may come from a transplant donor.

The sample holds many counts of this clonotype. The chain's CDR3 is CAWSPARDEKLFF. CDR3 DNA: TGTGCCTGGAGCCCGGCGAGGGATGAAAAACTGTTTTTT. The rearrangement links TRBV30 to TRBJ1-4, with no clear D. Germline V CDR1 and CDR2: GTSNPN, SVGIG (reference sequence). The CDR3 length is 13 residues. The V gene lost 3 bases and the J gene lost 6 bases, with 11 bases spanning the gap.

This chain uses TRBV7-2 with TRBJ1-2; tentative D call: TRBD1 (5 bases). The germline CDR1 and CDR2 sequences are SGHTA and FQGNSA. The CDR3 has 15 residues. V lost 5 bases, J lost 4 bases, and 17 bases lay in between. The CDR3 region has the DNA TGTGCCAGCAGCCAGACCCGAACAGGAGCCTATGGCTACACCTTC. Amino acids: CASSQTRTGAYGYTF.

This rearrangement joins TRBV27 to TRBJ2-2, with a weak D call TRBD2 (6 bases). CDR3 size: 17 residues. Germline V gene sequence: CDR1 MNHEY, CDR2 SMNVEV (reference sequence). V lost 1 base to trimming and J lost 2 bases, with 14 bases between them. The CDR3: CASSLYRDSTNTGELFF. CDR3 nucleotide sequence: TGTGCCAGCAGTTTATACCGGGACTCCACCAACACCGGGGAGCTGTTTTTT.

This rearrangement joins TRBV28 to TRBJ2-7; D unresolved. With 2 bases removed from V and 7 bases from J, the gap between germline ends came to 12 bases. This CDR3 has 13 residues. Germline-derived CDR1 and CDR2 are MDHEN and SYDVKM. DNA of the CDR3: TGTGCCAGCAGTTTACCACCGGCTCGGGAGCAGTACTTC. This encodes CASSLPPAREQYF.

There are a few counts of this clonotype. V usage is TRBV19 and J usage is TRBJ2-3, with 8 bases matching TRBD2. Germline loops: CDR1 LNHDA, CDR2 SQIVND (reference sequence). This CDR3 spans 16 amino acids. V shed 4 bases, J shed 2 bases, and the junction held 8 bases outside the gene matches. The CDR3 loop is CASSNRGGAATDTQYF. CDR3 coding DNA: TGTGCCAGTAGTAACCGGGGGGGGGCAGCCACAGATACGCAGTATTTT.

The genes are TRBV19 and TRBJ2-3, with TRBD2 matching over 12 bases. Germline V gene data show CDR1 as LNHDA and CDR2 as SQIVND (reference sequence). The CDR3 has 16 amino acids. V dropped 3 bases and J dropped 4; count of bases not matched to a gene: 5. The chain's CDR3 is CASSIGLAGPADTQYF. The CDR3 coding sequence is TGTGCCAGTAGTATCGGACTAGCGGGACCCGCAGATACGCAGTATTTT.

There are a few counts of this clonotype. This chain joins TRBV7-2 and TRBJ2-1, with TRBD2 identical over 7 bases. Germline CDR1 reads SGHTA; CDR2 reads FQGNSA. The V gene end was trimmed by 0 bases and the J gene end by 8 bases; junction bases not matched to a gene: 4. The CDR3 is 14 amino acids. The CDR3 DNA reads TGTGCCAGCAGCTTAGCGCTGGCGGGGGATGAGCAGTTCTTC. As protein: CASSLALAGDEQFF.

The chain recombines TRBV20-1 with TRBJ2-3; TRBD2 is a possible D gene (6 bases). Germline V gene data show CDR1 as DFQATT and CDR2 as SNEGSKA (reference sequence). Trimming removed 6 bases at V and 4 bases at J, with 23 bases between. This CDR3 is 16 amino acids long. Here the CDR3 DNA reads TGCAGTGCCACGGGGGTCGGGACTCCGGGGGCAGATACGCAGTATTTT. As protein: CSATGVGTPGADTQYF.

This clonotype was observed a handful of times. Written as DNA, the CDR3 is TGTGCCAGCAGTCTCAGCGGGGGGAGCTCCTACAATGAGCAGTTCTTC. Protein sequence: CASSLSGGSSYNEQFF. The chain uses TRBV12-3 or TRBV12-4 and TRBJ2-1, with 9 bases lining up with TRBD2. The J segment lost 0 bases and the V segment lost 5 bases, leaving 5 bases of the junction unmatched. This CDR3 has 16 residues.

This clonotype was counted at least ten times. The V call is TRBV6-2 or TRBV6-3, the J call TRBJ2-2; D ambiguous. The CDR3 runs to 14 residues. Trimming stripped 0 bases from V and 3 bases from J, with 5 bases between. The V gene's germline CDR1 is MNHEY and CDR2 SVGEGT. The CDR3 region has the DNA TGTGCCAGCAGTTACTCGATTGACACCGGGGAGCTGTTTTTT. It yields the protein CASSYSIDTGELFF.

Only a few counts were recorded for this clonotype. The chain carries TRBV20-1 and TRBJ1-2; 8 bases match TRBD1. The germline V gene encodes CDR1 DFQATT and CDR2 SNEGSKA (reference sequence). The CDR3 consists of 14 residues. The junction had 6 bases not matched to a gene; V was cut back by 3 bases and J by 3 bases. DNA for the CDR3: TGCAGTGCTAGCCGGACAGGGTTCGACTATGGCTACACCTTC. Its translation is CSASRTGFDYGYTF.

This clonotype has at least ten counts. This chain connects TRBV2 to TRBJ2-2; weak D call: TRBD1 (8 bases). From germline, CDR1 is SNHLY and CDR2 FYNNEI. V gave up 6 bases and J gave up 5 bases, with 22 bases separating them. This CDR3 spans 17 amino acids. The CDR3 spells CASRNNRGGRATGELFF. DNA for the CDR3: TGTGCCAGCAGAAATAACAGGGGGGGACGAGCGACCGGGGAGCTGTTTTTT.

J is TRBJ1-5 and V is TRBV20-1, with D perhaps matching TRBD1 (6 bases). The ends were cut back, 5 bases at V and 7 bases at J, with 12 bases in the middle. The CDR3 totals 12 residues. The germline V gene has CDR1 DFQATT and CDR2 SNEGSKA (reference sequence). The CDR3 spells CSARQAPQPQHF. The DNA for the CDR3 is TGCAGTGCTCGACAGGCCCCCCAGCCCCAGCATTTT.

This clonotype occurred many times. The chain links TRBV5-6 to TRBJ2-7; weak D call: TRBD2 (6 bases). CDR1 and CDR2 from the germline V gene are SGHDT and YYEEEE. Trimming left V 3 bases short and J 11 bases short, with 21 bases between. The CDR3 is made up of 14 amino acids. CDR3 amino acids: CASSSLGSSVVEYF. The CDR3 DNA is TGTGCCAGCAGCTCCCTCGGGAGTAGCGTAGTCGAGTACTTC. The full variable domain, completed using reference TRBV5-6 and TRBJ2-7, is DAGVTQSPTHLIKTRGQQVTLRCSPKSGHDTVSWYQQALGQGPQFIFQYYEEEERQRGNFPDRFSGHQFPNYSSELNVNALLLGDSALYLCASSSLGSSVVEYFGPGTRLTVT.

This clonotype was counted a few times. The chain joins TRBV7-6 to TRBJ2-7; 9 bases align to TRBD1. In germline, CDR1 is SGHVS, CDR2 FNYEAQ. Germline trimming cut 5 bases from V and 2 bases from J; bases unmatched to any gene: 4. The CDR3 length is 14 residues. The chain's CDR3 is CASSTGQGTYEQYF. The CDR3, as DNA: TGTGCCAGCAGCACGGGACAGGGTACCTACGAGCAGTACTTC. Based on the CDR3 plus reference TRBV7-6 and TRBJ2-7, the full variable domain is GAGVSQSPRYKVTKRGQDVALRCDPISGHVSLYWYRQALGQGPEFLTYFNYEAQQDKSGLPNDRFSAERPEGSISTLTIQRTEQRDSAMYRCASSTGQGTYEQYFGPGTRLTVT.

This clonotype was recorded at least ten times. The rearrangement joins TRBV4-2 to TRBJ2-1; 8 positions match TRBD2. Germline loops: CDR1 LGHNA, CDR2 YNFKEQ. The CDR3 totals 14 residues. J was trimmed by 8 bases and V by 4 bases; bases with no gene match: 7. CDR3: CASSPSSGSYEQFF. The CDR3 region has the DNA TGTGCCAGCAGCCCGTCGAGCGGGAGTTATGAGCAGTTCTTC.

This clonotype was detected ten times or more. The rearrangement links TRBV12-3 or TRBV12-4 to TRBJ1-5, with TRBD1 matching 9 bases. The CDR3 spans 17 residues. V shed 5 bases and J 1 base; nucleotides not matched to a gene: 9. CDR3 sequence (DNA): TGTGCCAGCAGTCTAGGACAGGGGAAAAAAAGCAATCAGCCCCAGCATTTT. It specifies CASSLGQGKKSNQPQHF.